This T cell receptor (beta chain) was profiled in a study of lymphopenia after photon versus proton radiotherapy. Study-level findings and limits: Post-nadir diversity loss with photons came from oligoclonal expansion, particularly CD8+ Temra cells. Relative stability marked proton patients; photon patients lost diversity and naive cells.

Libraries were prepared by immunoSEQ multiplex PCR; TCRdb keeps only in-frame clonotypes and omits some of them. Among about 22,000 clones listed, about 89% were seen once. In germline, CDR1 is SGHDN, CDR2 FVKESK. Trimming took 0 bases from V and 6 from J, leaving 14 bases between them. This CDR3 region has 15 residues. About this clone: Its antigen is unknown.

The origin of this receptor is a man older than 75 with esophageal cancer. The sample here was peripheral blood, taken from a patient treated with proton-based radiotherapy. The rearrangement links TRBV14 to TRBJ1-2, with D tentatively TRBD1 (6 bases). This CDR3 is CASSQDSYRVNGYTF. CDR3 coding DNA: TGTGCCAGCAGCCAAGATTCCTACAGGGTGAATGGCTACACCTTC.